These T cell receptor beta chains were read from a single sample in a study of shared clonotypes between healthy human individuals. The protocol was immunoSEQ multiplex PCR, while the TCRdb copy is restricted to in-frame clones and leaves out a portion. The sample records over 2 million clones, 85% to 95% being singletons. Sequencing was carried out using naive CD4+ T cells from PBMCs. The receptor source for this set is a man between 18 and 29 years old in good health. Some clones in this sample may be carry-over from other donors' samples. The CDR3 runs from the conserved cysteine through the conserved F or W. A D gene is named only where the DNA matches it firmly. Clone size appears in some rows only: once, few, many, or a class for an expanded clone.

cdr3_nt: TGTGCCAGCCCAAGATTGGAGCCGATCTCCTACGAGCAGTACTTC
cdr3_aa: CASPRLEPISYEQYF
d_call: -
j_call: TRBJ2-7
clone_size: -
v_call: TRBV5-4

cdr3_nt: TGTGCCAGCAGTTTAGGGGGACAGGGGTTCAACGAGCAGTACTTC
cdr3_aa: CASSLGGQGFNEQYF
d_call: TRBD1
j_call: TRBJ2-7
clone_size: -
v_call: TRBV28

cdr3_nt: TGTGCCAGCAGCCGGGACAGGGGATACGAGCAGTACTTC
cdr3_aa: CASSRDRGYEQYF
d_call: TRBD1
j_call: TRBJ2-7
clone_size: -
v_call: TRBV5-4

cdr3_nt: TGTGCCAGCAGCCGAGCGTCGGGCCCCCGTGAGACCGGGGAGCTGTTTTTT
cdr3_aa: CASSRASGPRETGELFF
d_call: -
j_call: TRBJ2-2
clone_size: once
v_call: TRBV5-4

cdr3_nt: TGTGCCAGCAGCTTTGAGCCGATGAACACCGGGGAGCTGTTTTTT
cdr3_aa: CASSFEPMNTGELFF
d_call: -
j_call: TRBJ2-2
clone_size: -
v_call: TRBV5-4

cdr3_nt: TGCGCCAGCAGCCCCACTCGGCAGGGTGGCGAAAAACTGTTTTTT
cdr3_aa: CASSPTRQGGEKLFF
d_call: -
j_call: TRBJ1-4
clone_size: -
v_call: TRBV5-1

cdr3_nt: TGCGCCAGCAGTAAAGGGGGGTTGGGAGAGACCCAGTACTTC
cdr3_aa: CASSKGGLGETQYF
d_call: -
j_call: TRBJ2-5
clone_size: -
v_call: TRBV10-1

cdr3_nt: TGTGCCAGCACCTGGGGACAGGGGTCCTACGAGCAGTACTTC
cdr3_aa: CASTWGQGSYEQYF
d_call: TRBD1
j_call: TRBJ2-7
clone_size: -
v_call: TRBV5-6

cdr3_nt: TGTGCCAGCAGCTTAGCGCTAAGTATGGGGCTTGGACGCTCTGGGGCCAACGTCCTGACTTTC
cdr3_aa: CASSLALSMGLGRSGANVLTF
d_call: -
j_call: TRBJ2-6
clone_size: -
v_call: TRBV7-8

cdr3_nt: TGTGCCATCAGTGAGCGGGGGGGAGACGCCCAAGAGACCCAGTACTTC
cdr3_aa: CAISERGGDAQETQYF
d_call: TRBD2
j_call: TRBJ2-5
clone_size: -
v_call: TRBV10-3

cdr3_nt: TGTGCCAGCAGCCAGAATGCGGGGACAGATACGCAGTATTTT
cdr3_aa: CASSQNAGTDTQYF
d_call: -
j_call: TRBJ2-3
clone_size: -
v_call: TRBV9

cdr3_nt: TGCAGCGCCCCGGGACTTTGGTACCAAGAGACCCAGTACTTC
cdr3_aa: CSAPGLWYQETQYF
d_call: -
j_call: TRBJ2-5
clone_size: once
v_call: TRBV29-1

cdr3_nt: TGCGCCAGCAGAGGTAGCGGGATTTGGGGGAATGAGCAGTTCTTC
cdr3_aa: CASRGSGIWGNEQFF
d_call: TRBD2
j_call: TRBJ2-1
clone_size: once
v_call: TRBV4-1

cdr3_nt: TGTGCCAGCAGTATCGCCCCAGCCTACGAGCAGTACTTC
cdr3_aa: CASSIAPAYEQYF
d_call: -
j_call: TRBJ2-7
clone_size: -
v_call: TRBV2